This is a list of T cell receptor beta chains from one sample in a study of post-analysis software for immune sequencing data. TCRdb recomputed calls from the PCR reads with MiXCR, one row per CDR3 protein. The data hold hundreds of thousands of distinct CDR3 sequences, with roughly 27% observed a single time. Sequenced sample: blood. These receptors originate from a girl aged 5 to 17 with multiple sclerosis. CDR3s include the opening cysteine and the closing phenylalanine or tryptophan. A D gene is named only where the DNA matches it firmly. The size field is filled for only some rows; it gives once, few, many or a size class.

v_gene: TRBV20-1; j_gene: TRBJ2-4; len: 11; abundance: few; d_gene: TRBD2; CDR3aa: CSAGLARAQYF; CDR3nt: TGCAGTGCTGGACTAGCTAGGGCTCAGTACTTC
v_gene: TRBV29-1; j_gene: TRBJ1-5; len: 13; abundance: -; d_gene: -; CDR3aa: CSVQGGRNQPQHF; CDR3nt: TGCAGCGTACAGGGTGGAAGGAATCAGCCCCAGCATTTT
v_gene: TRBV5-1; j_gene: TRBJ2-1; len: 17; abundance: -; d_gene: TRBD2; CDR3aa: CASSSRGSGGLSDEQFF; CDR3nt: TGCGCCAGCAGCTCCCGGGGTAGCGGGGGCCTTTCGGATGAGCAGTTCTTC
v_gene: TRBV9; j_gene: TRBJ2-3; len: 17; abundance: -; d_gene: TRBD2; CDR3aa: CASSVLAGGPYTDTQYF; CDR3nt: TGTGCCAGCAGCGTACTAGCGGGAGGACCCTACACAGATACGCAGTATTTT
v_gene: TRBV12-3/TRBV12-4; j_gene: TRBJ2-7; len: 12; abundance: -; d_gene: -; CDR3aa: CASRGHSYEQYF; CDR3nt: TGTGCCTCGCGGGGGCACTCCTACGAGCAGTACTTC
v_gene: TRBV6-2/TRBV6-3; j_gene: TRBJ2-1; len: 15; abundance: -; d_gene: TRBD1; CDR3aa: CASSTDRVKNNEQFF; CDR3nt: TGTGCCAGCAGCACCGACAGGGTCAAGAACAATGAGCAGTTCTTC
v_gene: TRBV20-1; j_gene: TRBJ2-5; len: 12; abundance: -; d_gene: -; CDR3aa: CSASRQGGEQYF; CDR3nt: TGCAGTGCTAGTCGTCAGGGGGGTGAGCAGTACTTC
v_gene: TRBV6-2/TRBV6-3; j_gene: TRBJ2-7; len: 12; abundance: few; d_gene: -; CDR3aa: CASKRAGYEQYF; CDR3nt: TGTGCCAGCAAGAGGGCTGGGTACGAGCAGTACTTC
v_gene: TRBV7-6; j_gene: TRBJ2-5; len: 17; abundance: -; d_gene: TRBD2; CDR3aa: CASSFTLSSGRQETQYF; CDR3nt: TGTGCCAGCAGCTTTACTTTGTCTAGCGGTAGACAAGAGACCCAGTACTTC
v_gene: TRBV11-2; j_gene: TRBJ2-3; len: 16; abundance: once; d_gene: -; CDR3aa: CASTRWGQGRGDTQYF; CDR3nt: TGTGCCAGCACCCGATGGGGTCAGGGAAGGGGAGATACGCAGTATTTT
v_gene: TRBV11-2; j_gene: TRBJ2-1; len: 15; abundance: -; d_gene: -; CDR3aa: CASSLLQGRHNEQFF; CDR3nt: TGTGCCAGCAGCTTATTACAGGGACGTCACAATGAGCAGTTCTTC
v_gene: TRBV6-2/TRBV6-3; j_gene: TRBJ2-1; len: 14; abundance: few; d_gene: -; CDR3aa: CASSYSGVYNEQFF; CDR3nt: TGTGCCAGCAGTTATTCAGGGGTCTACAATGAGCAGTTCTTC
v_gene: TRBV20-1; j_gene: TRBJ2-7; len: 14; abundance: -; d_gene: TRBD2; CDR3aa: CSAYRTSGRYEQYF; CDR3nt: TGCAGTGCCTACCGGACTAGCGGGAGGTACGAGCAGTACTTC
v_gene: TRBV7-9; j_gene: TRBJ2-1; len: 13; abundance: -; d_gene: -; CDR3aa: CASSPNSGIEQFF; CDR3nt: TGTGCCAGCAGCCCCAATTCCGGGATCGAGCAGTTCTTC
v_gene: TRBV14; j_gene: TRBJ2-3; len: 11; abundance: -; d_gene: -; CDR3aa: CASSHADTQYF; CDR3nt: TGTGCCAGCAGCCACGCAGATACGCAGTATTTT
v_gene: TRBV21-1; j_gene: TRBJ2-5; len: 13; abundance: few; d_gene: -; CDR3aa: CASSTTSGETQYF; CDR3nt: TGTGCCAGCAGCACGACTAGTGGAGAGACCCAGTACTTC
v_gene: TRBV5-1; j_gene: TRBJ2-1; len: 16; abundance: -; d_gene: TRBD2; CDR3aa: CASSRGRGASYNEQFF; CDR3nt: TGCGCCAGCAGCCGGGGGCGGGGGGCCTCCTACAATGAGCAGTTCTTC
v_gene: TRBV20-1; j_gene: TRBJ2-7; len: 13; abundance: -; d_gene: TRBD2; CDR3aa: CSARRTSGYEQYF; CDR3nt: TGCAGTGCTAGAAGGACTAGTGGCTACGAGCAGTACTTC
v_gene: TRBV12-3/TRBV12-4; j_gene: TRBJ1-6; len: 16; abundance: few; d_gene: -; CDR3aa: CASSGRRQAKNSPLHF; CDR3nt: TGTGCCAGCAGTGGCCGACGGCAGGCGAAGAATTCACCCCTCCACTTT
v_gene: TRBV20-1; j_gene: TRBJ1-2; len: 15; abundance: once; d_gene: -; CDR3aa: CSARDPRDPGYGYTF; CDR3nt: TGCAGTGCTAGAGATCCCCGGGACCCCGGCTATGGCTACACCTTC
v_gene: TRBV7-9; j_gene: TRBJ1-5; len: 13; abundance: few; d_gene: -; CDR3aa: CASSFWSNQPQHF; CDR3nt: TGTGCCAGCAGCTTCTGGAGCAATCAGCCCCAGCATTTT
v_gene: TRBV29-1; j_gene: TRBJ1-2; len: 13; abundance: many; d_gene: -; CDR3aa: CSVGYPGTYGYTF; CDR3nt: TGCAGCGTTGGGTATCCAGGCACCTATGGCTACACCTTC
v_gene: TRBV24-1; j_gene: TRBJ2-1; len: 17; abundance: once; d_gene: TRBD2; CDR3aa: CATSDPSLAGAANEQFF; CDR3nt: TGTGCCACCAGTGATCCTTCACTAGCGGGAGCGGCAAATGAGCAGTTCTTC
v_gene: TRBV6-5; j_gene: TRBJ2-5; len: 18; abundance: -; d_gene: -; CDR3aa: CASSFFYPDAPYQETQYF; CDR3nt: TGTGCCAGCAGTTTCTTCTATCCCGACGCTCCGTACCAAGAGACCCAGTACTTC
v_gene: TRBV6-6; j_gene: TRBJ2-3; len: 15; abundance: few; d_gene: TRBD2; CDR3aa: CASLPRRGGLDTQYF; CDR3nt: TGTGCCAGCCTCCCACGGCGGGGGGGCCTCGATACGCAGTATTTT
v_gene: TRBV3-1; j_gene: TRBJ2-5; len: 14; abundance: -; d_gene: -; CDR3aa: CASSQDFGVETQYF; CDR3nt: TGTGCCAGCAGCCAAGATTTTGGGGTTGAGACCCAGTACTTC
v_gene: TRBV20-1; j_gene: TRBJ2-4; len: 15; abundance: many; d_gene: -; CDR3aa: CSAATSAEAKNIQYF; CDR3nt: TGCAGTGCTGCCACGAGCGCGGAAGCCAAAAACATTCAGTACTTC
v_gene: TRBV12-3/TRBV12-4; j_gene: TRBJ2-4; len: 15; abundance: -; d_gene: TRBD1; CDR3aa: CASSLVTGAANIQYF; CDR3nt: TGTGCCAGCAGTTTGGTTACAGGGGCGGCAAACATTCAGTACTTC
v_gene: TRBV12-3/TRBV12-4; j_gene: TRBJ1-5; len: 14; abundance: once; d_gene: -; CDR3aa: CASTLGRHNQPQHF; CDR3nt: TGTGCCAGCACTCTCGGGCGGCACAATCAGCCCCAGCATTTT
v_gene: TRBV20-1; j_gene: TRBJ1-2; len: 13; abundance: few; d_gene: -; CDR3aa: CSARAGWNYGYTF; CDR3nt: TGCAGTGCTAGAGCCGGATGGAACTATGGCTACACCTTC
v_gene: TRBV6-5; j_gene: TRBJ2-5; len: 15; abundance: few; d_gene: TRBD1; CDR3aa: CASSYGIGGVKTQYF; CDR3nt: TGTGCCAGCAGTTATGGAATAGGGGGCGTGAAGACCCAGTACTTC
v_gene: TRBV20-1; j_gene: TRBJ1-4; len: 13; abundance: -; d_gene: -; CDR3aa: CSAPDGLNEKLFF; CDR3nt: TGCAGTGCCCCCGACGGACTTAATGAAAAACTGTTTTTT
v_gene: TRBV20-1; j_gene: TRBJ2-7; len: 15; abundance: -; d_gene: TRBD1; CDR3aa: CSASTRPGQGDEQYF; CDR3nt: TGCAGTGCTAGCACGAGACCGGGACAGGGGGACGAGCAGTACTTC
v_gene: TRBV5-1; j_gene: TRBJ1-1; len: 13; abundance: few; d_gene: -; CDR3aa: CASSPKEDTEAFF; CDR3nt: TGCGCCAGCAGCCCCAAGGAGGACACTGAAGCTTTCTTT
v_gene: TRBV7-2; j_gene: TRBJ2-3; len: 14; abundance: few; d_gene: -; CDR3aa: CASSIRTGTDTQYF; CDR3nt: TGTGCCAGCAGCATCCGGACCGGCACAGATACGCAGTATTTT
v_gene: TRBV15; j_gene: TRBJ2-1; len: 15; abundance: -; d_gene: TRBD1; CDR3aa: CATSRARQGYNEQFF; CDR3nt: TGTGCCACCAGCAGAGCGAGACAGGGTTATAATGAGCAGTTCTTC